The 9 T cell receptor beta chains reported below all come from one sample, sequenced in a study of shared clonotypes between healthy human individuals (TCRdb year 2020). Receptors were amplified or captured by the immunoSEQ multiplex PCR assay. Imported from immuneACCESS, the table was reduced by TCRdb to in-frame sequences with V and J called. These copies leave out some clones; in studies compared against another copy, an unresolved V gene accounts for under half, and the cause of the remainder is not known. The sample table lists 2,500,000 or so clones, around nine tenths of them with a count of one. The ten top clones hold roughly 0.14% of the sample. The sample consisted of naive CD4+ T cells sorted from blood. The cell subset or site label corresponds to: CD45RA+ positively selected. These receptor sequences come from a man between 18 and 29 years old in good health.

The chain joins TRBV30 to TRBJ1-6; D is unresolved. V lost 6 bases and J 5 bases, leaving 11 bases between the germline ends. The CDR3 extends over 13 amino acids. The germline gives CDR1 GTSNPN, CDR2 SVGIG (reference sequence). This CDR3 is CACQLWDNSPLHF. CDR3 DNA: TGTGCCTGTCAGTTGTGGGATAATTCACCCCTCCACTTT.

This chain links TRBV7-9 with TRBJ1-4; TRBD1 agrees at 9 bases. Trimming at V came to 2 bases and at J to 8 bases, leaving 6 bases not matched to a gene. The CDR3 spans 15 residues. Germline values: CDR1 SEHNR, CDR2 FQNEAQ (reference sequence). CDR3 region: CASSLLQGAGEKLFF. CDR3 nucleotide sequence: TGTGCCAGCAGCTTACTACAGGGGGCAGGGGAAAAACTGTTTTTT.

The chain is built from TRBV6-1 and TRBJ2-1; D uncertain. Germline CDR1 reads MNHNS; CDR2 reads SASEGT. V gave up 7 bases and J gave up 12 bases, with 25 bases separating them. The CDR3 is made up of 15 amino acids. CDR3 amino acids: CASNSATGNEQGQFF. The CDR3 coding sequence is TGTGCCAGCAACTCCGCCACGGGCAATGAGCAAGGGCAGTTCTTC.

This rearrangement joins TRBV19 to TRBJ1-2, with D uncertain. V lost 7 bases and J lost 2, with 17 bases in between. CDR1 is LNHDA, CDR2 SQIVND, per germline (reference sequence). The CDR3 is 15 amino acids. The CDR3, as DNA: TGTGCCAGTATCCCGGGGTCTGACGCAAACTATGGCTACACCTTC. The encoded protein is CASIPGSDANYGYTF.

The CDR3 coding sequence is TGTGCCAGCGCCACCGGGACAGTCCCCGGGGAGCTGTTTTTT. Translating gives CASATGTVPGELFF. The chain has TRBV28 and TRBJ2-2, with 7 bases that match TRBD1. The V segment lost 8 bases and the J segment 6 bases; nucleotides outside the gene matches: 9. The germline CDR1 and CDR2 sequences are MDHEN and SYDVKM. The CDR3 is 14 residues long. The full variable domain, completed using reference TRBV28 and TRBJ2-2, is DVKVTQSSRYLVKRTGEKVFLECVQDMDHENMFWYRQDPGLGLRLIYFSYDVKMKEKGDIPEGYSVSREKKERFSLILESASTNQTSMYLCASATGTVPGELFFGEGSRLTVL.

In nucleotides, the CDR3 is TGCAGCGTTGAACTCCAGTTACCCCCTGGCGGCGGCTACACCTTC. Translated, it gives CSVELQLPPGGGYTF. This sequence joins TRBV29-1 and TRBJ1-2; D is unclear. Germline CDR1 reads SQVTM; CDR2 reads ANQGSEA. V shed 2 bases and J shed 8 bases, with 21 bases lying between them. The CDR3 is 15 residues long.

This chain links TRBV30 with TRBJ2-1, with 8 bases matching TRBD2. CDR3 length: 15 residues. Germline V CDR1 and CDR2: GTSNPN, SVGIG (reference sequence). With 8 bases clipped from V and 0 bases from J, the junction kept 9 bases outside the gene matches. CDR3 DNA: TGTGCCCAGGGGATAGCGGGGAGCTCCTACAATGAGCAGTTCTTC. This sequence encodes CAQGIAGSSYNEQFF. The full variable domain, completed using reference TRBV30 and TRBJ2-1, is SQTIHQWPATLVQPVGSPLSLECTVEGTSNPNLYWYRQAAGRGLQLLFYSVGIGQISSEVPQNLSASRPQDRQFILSSKKLLLSDSGFYLCAQGIAGSSYNEQFFGPGTRLTVL.

The chain carries TRBV5-8 and TRBJ2-5; D uncertain. Germline V gene data show CDR1 as SGHTS and CDR2 as YDEGEE. V was shortened by 1 base and J by 5 bases, with 6 bases between the two germline ends. This CDR3 has 12 residues. CDR3 residues: CASSLYGETQYF. The CDR3 DNA is TGTGCCAGCAGCTTGTATGGGGAGACCCAGTACTTC.

This clone occurred once. V gene TRBV5-1 combines with J gene TRBJ2-3, with D possibly TRBD2 on 6 matching bases. Trimming took off 5 bases at V and 0 bases at J, with 16 bases between the two ends. The germline V gene encodes CDR1 SGHRS and CDR2 YFSETQ. The CDR3 has 16 residues. CDR3 protein: CASRSGLSYSTDTQYF. Written as DNA, the CDR3 is TGCGCCAGCAGATCGGGACTGTCTTATAGCACAGATACGCAGTATTTT.